A selection of T cell receptor beta chains follows, all from one sample in a study of PD-1 blockade in classical Hodgkin lymphoma. Sequencing used immunoSEQ multiplex PCR; TCRdb keeps in-frame clones, though not all of them. The sample holds roughly 40,000 clones; around 87% are singletons and the top ten take about 10%. The sample in question was peripheral blood mononuclear cells (PBMCs), obtained at baseline. The receptor set was obtained from a human donor with classical Hodgkin lymphoma. CDR3s include the opening cysteine and the closing phenylalanine or tryptophan. The D gene is left open where the match is weak. Clone size, where shown, is once, few, many, or a class for clones that have expanded.

NA	TRBV10-3	TRBJ2-7	NA	TGTGCCATCGGGCAGGGATACGAGCAGTACTTC	CAIGQGYEQYF
TRBD2	TRBV2	TRBJ2-2	NA	TGTGCCAGCAGTGAGGGACTAGCGGGAGTCACCGGGGAGCTGTTTTTT	CASSEGLAGVTGELFF
TRBD2	TRBV4-3	TRBJ2-2	NA	TGCGCCAGCAGCCATCGACTAGCGGGAGTGAACACCGGGGAGCTGTTTTTT	CASSHRLAGVNTGELFF
NA	TRBV2	TRBJ2-1	NA	TGTGCCAGCACCTTGGAGGGGGGGGCCTACAATGAGCAGTTCTTC	CASTLEGGAYNEQFF
NA	TRBV7-2	TRBJ1-6	NA	TGTGCCAGCAGCATCCGGGACCCGGTATCCTCACCCCTCCACTTT	CASSIRDPVSSPLHF
TRBD2	TRBV28	TRBJ2-1	NA	TGTGCCAGCAGTTTATGGACTAGCGGAGACTCCTACAATGAGCAGTTCTTC	CASSLWTSGDSYNEQFF
TRBD2	TRBV19	TRBJ2-7	NA	TGTGCCAGTAGTCCTCCTCGGACTAGCGGGGGCCCCTACGAGCAGTACTTC	CASSPPRTSGGPYEQYF
NA	TRBV5-1	TRBJ1-1	NA	TGCGCCAGCAGCTCCTCGGCCCGGCTGAACACTGAAGCTTTCTTT	CASSSSARLNTEAFF
TRBD2	TRBV7-6	TRBJ2-5	NA	TGTGCCAGCAGCTCCTGGGAGGGGGAGACCCAGTACTTC	CASSSWEGETQYF
TRBD1	TRBV6-5	TRBJ2-7	NA	TGTGCCAGCCAAGGGGGCCGAGGGTACTACGAGCAGTACTTC	CASQGGRGYYEQYF
NA	TRBV2	TRBJ1-5	NA	TGTGCCAGCAGTGAAGATCGGAACAATCAGCCCCAGCATTTT	CASSEDRNNQPQHF
TRBD1	TRBV27	TRBJ2-2	NA	TGTGCCAGCAGTTTAAAACCCACCGGGACAGGGGTCACCGGGGAGCTGTTTTTT	CASSLKPTGTGVTGELFF
TRBD1	TRBV5-1	TRBJ2-7	NA	TGCGCCAGCAGCAGCACCGGGACAGGGCTCCACGAGCAGTACTTC	CASSSTGTGLHEQYF
NA	TRBV29-1	TRBJ2-5	NA	TGCAGCGTTGATGGGCAGTTCCAAGAGACCCAGTACTTC	CSVDGQFQETQYF
TRBD2	TRBV10-3	TRBJ2-1	once	TGTGCCATCAGTGAGCGGGAGGACAATGAGCAGTTCTTC	CAISEREDNEQFF